This TCR beta chain was captured in a study of blood T cell repertoires in COVID-19. From germline, CDR1 is MNHEY and CDR2 SMNVEV (reference sequence). The CDR3 has 17 residues. The V end lost 5 bases, the J end lost 6 bases, and 22 bases lay between the germline ends. Per the original methods: Amplifying reference gene primers gave estimates of nucleated cell counts. This table comes from immunoSEQ multiplex PCR, and its TCRdb copy is limited to in-frame clones, with some not included. V and J calls and clone size follow that table, whereas D and trimming were derived from the DNA. The profile shows some 9,000 clones, about 86% of them singletons.

The origin of this receptor is a human donor in a cohort sampled during active COVID-19. Sequenced material: peripheral blood. V is TRBV27 and J is TRBJ2-2; unclear D gene. The CDR3 loop reads CASSEIDTHGGSGELFF. The CDR3 coding sequence is TGTGCCAGCAGTGAGATCGACACGCACGGTGGTTCCGGGGAGCTGTTTTTT.